A selection of T cell receptor beta chains follows, all from one sample in a study of blood T cells in healthy people across ages. TCRdb fed the 5' RACE reads into MiXCR, producing one record per CDR3 protein. Here the sample spans 710,000 or so distinct CDR3 sequences, approximately 22% being singletons. The sequenced material came from blood. Receptors originate from a man in his 70s in good health. Both conserved end residues are part of each CDR3. The order of the fields is clone size, J gene, D gene, V gene, CDR3 protein, CDR3 DNA. D genes are given only for firm matches. Expanded clones get a size class; other rows say once, few or many, or leave the size out.

clone size: -
J gene: TRBJ1-1
D gene: TRBD1
V gene: TRBV5-1
CDR3 protein: CASSSRQGATEAFF
CDR3 DNA: TGCGCCAGCAGCTCGAGACAGGGGGCCACTGAAGCTTTCTTT

clone size: -
J gene: TRBJ1-1
D gene: -
V gene: TRBV20-1
CDR3 protein: CSARVSQGPGNTEAFF
CDR3 DNA: TGCAGTGCTAGAGTATCACAGGGTCCAGGGAACACTGAAGCTTTCTTT

clone size: few
J gene: TRBJ1-4
D gene: -
V gene: TRBV29-1
CDR3 protein: CSVGGVSEKLFF
CDR3 DNA: TGCAGCGTTGGGGGAGTGAGTGAAAAACTGTTTTTT

clone size: -
J gene: TRBJ1-3
D gene: -
V gene: TRBV5-1
CDR3 protein: CASSWGGRNSGNTIYF
CDR3 DNA: TGCGCCAGCAGCTGGGGGGGACGGAACTCTGGGAACACCATATATTTT

clone size: -
J gene: TRBJ2-1
D gene: TRBD2
V gene: TRBV28
CDR3 protein: CASSYGASGDNEQFF
CDR3 DNA: TGTGCCAGCAGTTATGGGGCTAGCGGGGACAATGAGCAGTTCTTC

clone size: -
J gene: TRBJ1-1
D gene: -
V gene: TRBV6-1
CDR3 protein: CASSEALQGKAFF
CDR3 DNA: TGTGCCAGCAGTGAAGCGCTTCAAGGAAAAGCTTTCTTT

clone size: -
J gene: TRBJ2-1
D gene: TRBD2
V gene: TRBV5-5
CDR3 protein: CASSLEPAGRYEQFF
CDR3 DNA: TGTGCCAGCAGCTTGGAACCAGCGGGGAGGTATGAGCAGTTCTTC

clone size: -
J gene: TRBJ2-1
D gene: TRBD2
V gene: TRBV29-1
CDR3 protein: CSATTSGSGYEQFF
CDR3 DNA: TGCAGCGCCACGACTAGCGGGAGTGGGTATGAGCAGTTCTTC

clone size: -
J gene: TRBJ1-4
D gene: -
V gene: TRBV6-2/TRBV6-3
CDR3 protein: CASSYGGARVEKLFF
CDR3 DNA: TGTGCCAGCAGTTACGGAGGGGCGAGGGTTGAAAAACTGTTTTTT

clone size: many
J gene: TRBJ1-2
D gene: -
V gene: TRBV5-1
CDR3 protein: CASSLELTGYTF
CDR3 DNA: TGCGCCAGCAGCTTGGAGCTCACTGGCTACACCTTC

clone size: -
J gene: TRBJ1-1
D gene: -
V gene: TRBV6-2/TRBV6-3
CDR3 protein: CASSYHPGGAWTEAFF
CDR3 DNA: TGTGCCAGCAGTTACCACCCGGGGGGAGCGTGGACTGAAGCTTTCTTT

clone size: -
J gene: TRBJ1-3
D gene: -
V gene: TRBV29-1
CDR3 protein: CSVRVSGNTIYF
CDR3 DNA: TGCAGCGTCCGGGTTTCTGGAAACACCATATATTTT